This T cell receptor beta chain derives from a study of T cell responses to AZD1222 COVID-19 vaccine. Study observations and caveats: Regions 160-218 and 743-854 held dominance among vaccine-associated CD4 TCRs, which spanned spike. Donors were mostly white British, more females; clonal diversity possibly underestimated. All repertoire sampling was performed exclusively after the peak T cell response.

CDR3 length: 14 residues. Germline V gene sequence: CDR1 MNHEY, CDR2 SVGAGI. The junction had 4 bases not matched to a gene; V was cut back by 6 bases and J by 3 bases. The method was immunoSEQ multiplex PCR; TCRdb's version includes in-frame clones alone and lacks a portion of them. This table holds 75,000 to 100,000 clones, around 88% found once. Regarding this clone: Its antigen is currently unknown.

The chain couples TRBV6-5 to TRBJ2-3, with TRBD2 matching over 9 bases. The sequencing used peripheral blood, collected on day 0 of MenACWY control vaccination. This TCR came from an adult in good health. The CDR3 sequence is CASSLAGETDTQYF. The CDR3 DNA reads as TGTGCCAGCAGCTTAGCGGGGGAAACAGATACGCAGTATTTT.